Listed below are T cell receptor beta chains from one sample, sequenced in a study of T cell responses to AZD1222 COVID-19 vaccine. TCRdb's copy holds only in-frame clones and misses some; the assay was immunoSEQ multiplex PCR. The sample holds about 22,000 clones, 82% seen once. The specimen comprised peripheral blood, sampled on day 0 of AZD1222 vaccination. Receptor source: an adult in good health. The CDR3 runs from the conserved cysteine through the conserved F or W. The D gene is left open where the match is weak. Some rows have no size entry. The others give once, few or many, or a class for an expanded clone.

clone_size j_call v_call d_call cdr3_aa cdr3_nt
- TRBJ2-2 TRBV4-1 - CASSGLGLGDHTGELFF TGCGCCAGCAGCGGTCTTGGGCTAGGGGACCACACCGGGGAGCTGTTTTTT
- TRBJ2-5 TRBV9 TRBD2 CASSANGGARETQYF TGTGCCAGCAGCGCAAACGGGGGGGCCCGGGAGACCCAGTACTTC
- TRBJ1-5 TRBV19 TRBD1 CASSMGDRAGPQHF TGTGCCAGTAGTATGGGGGACAGGGCAGGGCCCCAGCATTTT
- TRBJ2-7 TRBV24-1 - CATSDLAGTEQYF TGTGCCACCAGTGATTTGGCCGGGACCGAGCAGTACTTC
- TRBJ2-7 TRBV6-5 - CASISVDEQYF TGTGCCAGCATTTCTGTAGACGAGCAGTACTTC
- TRBJ2-3 TRBV4-2 - CASSQEEEVTDTQYF TGTGCCAGCAGCCAAGAGGAGGAGGTCACAGATACGCAGTATTTT
few TRBJ1-3 TRBV6-5 TRBD1 CASRRDRGRNTIYF TGTGCCAGCAGACGGGACAGGGGTAGAAACACCATATATTTT
medium-sized TRBJ2-7 TRBV5-6 - CASSLEGDSYEQYF TGTGCCAGCAGCCTTGAGGGGGACTCCTACGAGCAGTACTTC
few TRBJ1-2 TRBV24-1 - CATSDGYNYGYTF TGTGCCACCAGTGATGGGTATAACTATGGCTACACCTTC
- TRBJ2-1 TRBV19 TRBD2 CASSKDLRLAGVNEQFF TGTGCCAGTAGTAAAGATCTTCGGCTAGCGGGAGTAAATGAGCAGTTCTTC
- TRBJ1-2 TRBV18 TRBD1 CASSEGQGGGYTF TGTGCCAGCTCAGAGGGACAGGGAGGCGGCTACACCTTC
few TRBJ2-7 TRBV29-1 - CSVEEGSSSYEQYF TGCAGCGTTGAAGAAGGGTCTAGCTCCTACGAGCAGTACTTC
- TRBJ2-7 TRBV2 - CASSERDGTKYF TGTGCCAGCAGTGAAAGGGATGGGACAAAGTACTTC
- TRBJ2-3 TRBV18 - CASSPTVQGTDTQYF TGTGCCAGCTCACCTACCGTCCAGGGGACAGATACGCAGTATTTT
- TRBJ2-1 TRBV7-8 - CASNPTMGRNNEQFF TGTGCCAGCAACCCGACTATGGGGCGTAACAATGAGCAGTTCTTC
- TRBJ1-1 TRBV19 TRBD1 CASSKEDRGVDTEAFF TGTGCCAGTAGTAAAGAGGACAGGGGGGTGGACACTGAAGCTTTCTTT
- TRBJ2-2 TRBV19 - CASSRGQVAGELFF TGTGCCAGTAGTAGGGGCCAGGTGGCCGGGGAGCTGTTTTTT
- TRBJ1-2 TRBV7-8 - CASSLDRMVSRGYTF TGTGCCAGCAGCTTAGATCGCATGGTTTCTCGGGGCTACACCTTC
- TRBJ2-1 TRBV27 - CASRQVLYNEQFF TGTGCCAGCAGGCAGGTGCTCTACAATGAGCAGTTCTTC
- TRBJ2-3 TRBV6-5 - CASSYGVAGDTQYF TGTGCCAGCAGTTACGGGGTAGCCGGAGATACGCAGTATTTT
- TRBJ2-5 TRBV13 TRBD2 CASTLTGGPETQYF TGTGCCAGCACTTTAACGGGAGGGCCAGAGACCCAGTACTTC
- TRBJ1-3 TRBV5-1 - CASSLGAGGVSGNTIYF TGCGCCAGCAGCTTGGGTGCTGGGGGGGTCTCTGGAAACACCATATATTTT